The present TCR beta chain was sequenced within a study of cytomegalovirus exposure and HLA in healthy donors. Study conclusions and caveats: 87-base-pair reads could not separate some V segments, including TRBV6-2 and TRBV6-3. In an earlier analysis, most TCR beta V segments were productive about 87% or about 30% of the time. The presence/absence work took it that sequencing depth was about the same across donors.

Primers included in the PCR were 60 Vbeta and 13 Jbeta primers. The repertoire was sequenced with immunoSEQ multiplex PCR; TCRdb's copy has only in-frame clones and lacks some. The sample lists 64,000 or so clones; roughly 64% were seen once. The CDR3 totals 16 residues. Germline V gives CDR1 LNHDA, CDR2 SQIVND (reference sequence). Between the trimmed V and J ends, which lost 3 bases and 0 bases, there was a span of 14 bases. As regards this clone: The antigen is unknown.

The sequence was collected from a man aged 40-50 years in good health and CMV-seropositive. Sequencing input: PBMCs. The rearrangement joins TRBV19 to TRBJ1-1, with a weak D call TRBD1 (6 bases). CDR3 protein: CASSISGAGMNTEAFF. The CDR3 nucleotides read TGTGCCAGTAGTATTTCAGGGGCGGGCATGAACACTGAAGCTTTCTTT. The variable domain in full, completed from reference TRBV19 and TRBJ1-1, reads DGGITQSPKYLFRKEGQNVTLSCEQNLNHDAMYWYRQDPGQGLRLIYYSQIVNDFQKGDIAEGYSVSREKKESFPLTVTSAQKNPTAFYLCASSISGAGMNTEAFFGQGTRLTVV.